The clone carrying this TCR beta chain was seen ten or more times. With iRepertoire HTBI primers and Arm-PCR of CDR3 regions, TCR beta libraries were built. Using its own MiXCR run on the multiplex PCR reads, TCRdb lists one record per CDR3 protein. The repertoire holds about 430,000 distinct CDR3 sequences, with around a fifth as singletons. The CDR3 runs to 12 residues. V was pared by 8 bases and J by 0 bases, with 4 bases between. The data belong to a study of regulatory T cells in long-lasting Graves disease. Time point described: persistent/refractory GD, antithyroid drugs over 5 years with positive TRAb. Isolated PBMC RNA provided the starting material for the TCR library.

The specimen was peripheral blood mononuclear cells (PBMCs), collected when the disease was refractory, from a patient treated with antithyroid drugs. The TCR was taken from a female donor with Graves disease. This chain joins TRBV12-3 or TRBV12-4 and TRBJ1-4; the D is unclear. CDR3 coding DNA: TGTGCCAGCGGGGCAACTAATGAAAAACTGTTTTTT. Encoded protein: CASGATNEKLFF.